This T cell receptor (beta chain) was sequenced for a study of blood T cell repertoires in COVID-19. Study context: T cells, B-cell-depleted T cells, or PBMCs supplied cDNA or gDNA.

In the authors' workflow: The authors estimated nucleated cell counts from reference gene primer amplification. Some clones are missing from TCRdb's copy, which holds only in-frame ones; the method was immunoSEQ multiplex PCR. The DNA was the basis for D and trimming; V, J and clone size are from that table. Of a few hundred thousand clones listed, 80% to 85% are singletons. The CDR3 runs 14 residues. Germline lookup yields CDR1 DFQATT and CDR2 SNEGSKA (reference sequence). After removal of 3 bases from V and 2 bases from J, the junction contained 6 bases not matched to a gene. This chain joins TRBV20-1 and TRBJ1-2; 7 nucleotides line up with TRBD1. The sequence came from a woman aged 45 to 65 who had recovered from COVID-19. Material: PBMCs or T cells enriched from blood (not recorded which). The CDR3 bases are TGCAGTGCTAGTTCGACAGGGACGAACTATGGCTACACCTTC. It yields the protein CSASSTGTNYGYTF.